Listed below are T cell receptor beta chains from one sample, sequenced in a study of cytotoxic CD8 clonotypes in ibrutinib-treated CLL. The repertoire was sequenced with immunoSEQ multiplex PCR; TCRdb's copy has only in-frame clones and lacks some. The profile shows fewer than 400,000 clones, over 55% of them singletons. The sample here was PBMCs, taken after 36 months of ibrutinib treatment. These receptor sequences come from a human donor with chronic lymphocytic leukemia. CDR3s include the opening cysteine and the closing phenylalanine or tryptophan.

j_call v_call cdr3_aa
TRBJ2-3 TRBV5-4 CASTQDGGVWTDTQYF
TRBJ2-3 TRBV18 CASSPTARSGTDTQYF
TRBJ2-1 TRBV9 CASSVALAGGSSYNEQFF
TRBJ2-3 TRBV10-2 CASSTGTSGTDTQYF
TRBJ1-4 TRBV2 CASRPRRSEKLFF
TRBJ1-2 TRBV6-5 CASSYSGTYGYTF
TRBJ1-2 TRBV7-9 CASSPHRDRAYGYTF
TRBJ2-7 TRBV5-1 CASSWDRGTSEQYF
TRBJ1-1 TRBV4-3 CASSQGLLSRSEAFF
TRBJ1-4 TRBV9 CASSAGGAATNEKLFF
TRBJ1-1 TRBV4-3 CASSQDAGMNTEAFF
TRBJ2-3 TRBV4-1 CASSPFTSGDTQYF
TRBJ2-2 TRBV4-1 CASSQVRGANTGELFF
TRBJ2-1 TRBV19 CASSIRPSTYNEQFF
TRBJ2-7 TRBV4-1 CASSQVRYREPYEQYF
TRBJ1-1 TRBV5-6 CASRVAGITEAFF
TRBJ2-6 TRBV6-6 CASSYWESGANVLTF
TRBJ2-5 TRBV5-6 CASSALRGGVETQYF
TRBJ2-2 TRBV9 CASSPHTGELFF
TRBJ2-7 TRBV9 CASSPRTGNYEQYF
TRBJ2-1 TRBV7-9 CASSYSGSTDYNEQFF
TRBJ2-5 TRBV7-2 CASSYRGFQETQYF
TRBJ1-2 TRBV28 CASRPHNYGYTF
TRBJ2-5 TRBV6-1 CASSEGQWEETQYF
TRBJ2-1 TRBV6-5 CASSPGQGYNEQFF
TRBJ2-3 TRBV9 CASSVATGVGTDTQYF
TRBJ2-6 TRBV15 CATSLGRKVTNVLTF
TRBJ2-1 TRBV4-2 CASSQDVGYNEQFF
TRBJ2-1 TRBV10-3 CAISDALTEQFF
TRBJ2-7 TRBV29-1 CSVALDRGNSYEQYF
TRBJ2-7 TRBV27 CASSPTAMISYEQYF
TRBJ1-4 TRBV29-1 CSVEDLRDARKLFF
TRBJ1-1 TRBV6-5 CASHPGGHTEAFF
TRBJ2-3 TRBV13 CASSSRTSGRPSTDTQYF
TRBJ1-6 TRBV6-1 CASSEEEKRSPLHF
TRBJ1-1 TRBV7-9 CASSFTGVNTEAFF
TRBJ2-3 TRBV9 CASSVSTDTPGDTQYF
TRBJ1-2 TRBV6-5 CASSYLIYGYTF
TRBJ2-7 TRBV6-5 CASSYSKYSGEQYF
TRBJ2-7 TRBV29-1 CSVEFQDRGYEQYF
TRBJ1-5 TRBV19 CASSWSQGADQPQHF
TRBJ2-3 TRBV7-6 CASSLWAGSLSTDTQYF
TRBJ2-5 TRBV5-1 CASSSKGETQYF
TRBJ1-1 TRBV29-1 CSVTQGSGAFF
TRBJ2-5 TRBV4-1 CASSKVAVQETQYF
TRBJ1-5 TRBV19 CASTPTGAYNQPQHF
TRBJ2-7 TRBV27 CASSLVGQGIHEQYF
TRBJ1-1 TRBV7-2 CASSPTGTNEAFF
TRBJ1-1 TRBV19 CASSIGAGLNTEAFF
TRBJ2-2 TRBV5-1 CASRSAPGELFF